A single sample is the source of the 5 T cell receptor beta chains below, sequenced in a study of T cells in narcolepsy. Only in-frame clones appear in the TCRdb table, and some are missing; sequencing was by immunoSEQ multiplex PCR. The sample shows around 34,000 clones, 60% to 80% of them seen only once. The sample comprised memory (CD45RA-) CD4+ T cells from blood. The receptors derive from a human donor in good health.

The chain is built from TRBV7-3 and TRBJ2-1; 9 nucleotides match TRBD2. V lost 1 base, J lost 9 bases, and 4 bases stayed unmatched. This CDR3 comprises 14 residues. Germline-derived CDR1 and CDR2 are SGHTA and FQGTGA. The CDR3 protein is CASSLSGRAREQFF. Here the CDR3 DNA reads TGTGCCAGCAGCTTAAGCGGGAGGGCCCGTGAGCAGTTCTTC. Combining the CDR3 with reference TRBV7-3 and TRBJ2-1 gives the whole variable domain GAGVSQTPSNKVTEKGKYVELRCDPISGHTALYWYRQSLGQGPEFLIYFQGTGAADDSGLPNDRFFAVRPEGSVSTLKIQRTERGDSAVYLCASSLSGRAREQFFGPGTRLTVL.

The V call is TRBV7-9, the J call TRBJ1-4; possibly TRBD1 for D (5 bases). The CDR3 has 16 residues. V was pared by 1 base and J by 8 bases, with 17 bases between. Germline CDR1 is SEHNR and CDR2 is FQNEAQ (reference sequence). This CDR3 reads CASSLGGVKGREKLFF. The CDR3 DNA sequence: TGTGCCAGCAGCTTAGGGGGCGTTAAGGGTCGAGAAAAACTGTTTTTT.

In nucleotides, the CDR3 is TGTGCCAGCAAGAGAGGGGTGGTTTACGAGCAGTACTTC. Protein sequence: CASKRGVVYEQYF. This rearrangement joins TRBV6-5 to TRBJ2-7; D is perhaps TRBD1 or TRBD2 (5 bases each). The CDR3 is made up of 13 amino acids. V was clipped by 7 bases and J by 4 bases, with 14 bases between them. Per germline, CDR1 MNHEY and CDR2 SVGAGI.

This clone was seen only a few times. V is TRBV19 and J is TRBJ1-5, with TRBD1 matching 9 bases. V was clipped by 9 bases and J by 7 bases; unmatched bases: 7. The germline V gene has CDR1 LNHDA and CDR2 SQIVND (reference sequence). CDR3 length: 13 amino acids. CDR3 sequence reads: CASQWDRDQPQHF. CDR3 DNA: TGTGCCAGCCAGTGGGACAGGGACCAGCCCCAGCATTTT.

The genes are TRBV7-2 and TRBJ1-2; TRBD1 aligns across 9 bases. Trimming at V came to 5 bases and at J to 4 bases, leaving 8 bases not matched to a gene. This CDR3 is built from 15 residues. CDR1 and CDR2 (germline): SGHTA, FQGNSA. CDR3 region: CASSRDRTGAYGYTF. The CDR3 DNA sequence: TGTGCCAGCAGCCGAGACAGGACAGGGGCCTATGGCTACACCTTC. Looking up the rest from reference TRBV7-2 and TRBJ1-2 gives the full variable domain: GAGVSQSPSNKVTEKGKDVELRCDPISGHTALYWYRQSLGQGLEFLIYFQGNSAPDKSGLPSDRFSAERTGGSVSTLTIQRTQQEDSAVYLCASSRDRTGAYGYTFGSGTRLTVV.